Listed here is a single TCR beta chain. This CDR3 contains 14 residues. CDR1 is GTSNPN and CDR2 is SVGIG in the germline V gene (reference sequence). V gave up 1 base and J gave up 6 bases, with 12 bases separating them. The protocol was immunoSEQ multiplex PCR, while the TCRdb copy is restricted to in-frame clones and leaves out a portion. The table shows roughly 380,000 clones, with approximately 81% occurring only once. These data originate in a study of blood T cell repertoires in COVID-19. Study-wide background: Sample material is recorded as cDNA or gDNA derived from T cells, B-cell-depleted T cells, or PBMCs.

Sequences were obtained from peripheral blood. The sequence derives from a woman under 30 with acute or convalescent COVID-19. The chain is built from TRBV30 and TRBJ1-4; D gene ambiguous. This CDR3 is CAWSGTVGYEKLFF. CDR3 sequence (DNA): TGTGCCTGGAGTGGGACTGTGGGTTATGAAAAACTGTTTTTT.